This passage covers 5 T cell receptor beta chains from one sample sequenced in a study of blood T cells in healthy people across ages. The use of a sample-barcoded 5' primer and a J-beta primer mix characterized a second PCR of 7 to 11 cycles. MiXCR, applied by TCRdb to the 5' RACE reads, yields one record per CDR3 protein. The sample contains over 950,000 distinct CDR3 sequences, 35% to 40% of which appear only once. The material sequenced was blood. The receptors were sampled from a man in his late teens or twenties in good health.

The CDR3 sequence: CASSQGGSYNEQYF. The CDR3 region has the DNA TGTGCCAGCAGCCAGGGGGGTTCCTACAATGAGCAGTACTTC. J is TRBJ2-1 and V is TRBV7-6, with D maybe TRBD1 (7 bases). The J call may be mistaken, given a closer DNA end match to TRBJ2-7. CDR3 length: 14 amino acids. CDR1 SGHVS and CDR2 FNYEAQ come from the germline V gene.

V gene TRBV25-1 combines with J gene TRBJ2-7, with D perhaps being TRBD1 or TRBD2 (6 bases each). CDR1 is MGHDK, CDR2 SYGVNS, per germline. This CDR3 is built from 17 residues. Trimming stripped 6 bases from V and 0 bases from J, with 21 bases between. The CDR3 DNA reads TGTGCCAGCAGAGGGGACTCAGGGGTATTACGCTCCTACGAGCAGTACTTC. Its protein product is CASRGDSGVLRSYEQYF.

This clonotype was seen a single time. V usage is TRBV5-1 and J usage is TRBJ2-5; 9 bases fit TRBD1. The CDR3 spans 12 residues. Germline-derived CDR1 and CDR2 are SGHRS and YFSETQ. The CDR3: CASQQGADEQYF. The CDR3 DNA follows: TGCGCTAGCCAACAGGGGGCGGATGAGCAGTACTTC.

The V gene is TRBV7-9, the J gene TRBJ2-1; TRBD1 matches 7 bases. Germline CDR1 reads SEHNR; CDR2 reads FQNEAQ (reference sequence). The trim removed 5 bases at V and 8 bases at J, leaving 3 bases unmatched. CDR3 length: 12 amino acids. CDR3 bases: TGTGCCAGCAGCCCAGACAGGGATGAGCAGTTCTTC. It encodes CASSPDRDEQFF.

At least ten counts were recorded for this clonotype. This chain connects TRBV18 to TRBJ2-3; D remains ambiguous. Germline V gives CDR1 KGHSH, CDR2 LQKENI. CDR3 length: 14 residues. Trimming pared 3 bases from V and 8 bases from J, leaving 15 bases between. CDR3 bases: TGTGCCAGCTCACCGTCGGTGGACCAAGGTACGCAGTATTTT. It codes for CASSPSVDQGTQYF.